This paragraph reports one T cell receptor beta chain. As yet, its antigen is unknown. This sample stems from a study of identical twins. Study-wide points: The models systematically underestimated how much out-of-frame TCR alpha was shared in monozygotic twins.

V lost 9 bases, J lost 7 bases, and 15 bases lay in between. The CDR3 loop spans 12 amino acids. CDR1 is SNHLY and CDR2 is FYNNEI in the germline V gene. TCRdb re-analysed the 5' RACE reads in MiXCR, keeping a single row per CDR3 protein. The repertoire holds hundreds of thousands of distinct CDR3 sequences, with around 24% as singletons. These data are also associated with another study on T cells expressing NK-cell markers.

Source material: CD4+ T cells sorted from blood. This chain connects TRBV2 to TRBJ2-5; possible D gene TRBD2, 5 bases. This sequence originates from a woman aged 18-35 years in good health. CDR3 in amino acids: CASGLTSVTQYF. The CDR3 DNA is TGTGCCAGTGGACTTACCTCGGTGACCCAGTACTTC. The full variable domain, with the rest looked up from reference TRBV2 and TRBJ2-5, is EPEVTQTPSHQVTQMGQEVILRCVPISNHLYFYWYRQILGQKVEFLVSFYNNEISEKSEIFDDQFSVERPDGSNFTLKIRSTKLEDSAMYFCASGLTSVTQYFGPGTRLLVL.